This T cell receptor (beta chain) stems from a study of prognosis after radiotherapy for stage I lung cancer (dated by TCRdb to the early 2020s). About the investigation overall: Between April 2018 and January 2019, 20 or so stage I NSCLC patients were enrolled in Nanjing, China. Some 14 cases involved newly diagnosed primary stage I lung tumors, and five involved oligometastatic NSCLC subsequent to surgical resection of the primary tumor. Every patient was regarded as medically inoperable, because of comorbidities in 11 to 13 cases and refusal of surgery in 6 or 7 cases. The cohort included about a dozen men and five or six women, with a median age of around 70 years and a range of 53 to 84 years. On tumor histology, roughly 11 patients had adenocarcinoma and several had squamous cell carcinoma. Image-guided IMRT or VMAT was used to deliver SBRT in 3 to 5 fractions at a biologically effective dose of at least 100 Gy. Concurrent therapy was not administered to any patient alongside SBRT. About 20% of the 19 patients developed distant metastases after SBRT, at a median of roughly 7 months; the other 15 showed no significant progression. The study profiled peripheral blood TCR beta repertoires from stage I NSCLC patients before and after stereotactic body radiotherapy and related them to distant failure. The study took one blood sample before SBRT and one after SBRT from each of roughly 20 patients and sequenced all 38 samples. Results and caveats for the whole study, not just this receptor: Differences by metastasis status were reportedly seen in TRBV and TRBJ usage frequencies, involving two V genes at baseline and, after SBRT, roughly nine V genes and two J genes. Post-SBRT Shannon entropy and its change from baseline were lower in patients who developed distant metastases; baseline Shannon entropy was not associated with metastases. Unique TCR clone counts fell after SBRT (median 10,088 before versus 6,500 to 7,500 after; Wilcoxon paired P=0.011). No adjustment for multiple comparisons was applied to any of the reported P values. The study was limited by its small cohort and short follow-up, and the findings require independent validation. Tumor specificity of expanded TCR clones was not determined.

The CDR3 runs 15 amino acids, cysteine and phenylalanine included. The read is trimmed to its CDR3 DNA, 45 bases read in frame from base 1. CDR1 and CDR2 (SSHAT, FNYEAQ) derive from the germline V gene (reference sequence). This clonotype showed up many times. The target of this receptor is not known. The junction differs from germline at one of its ends, possibly a read error. All patients had node-negative disease on CT and PET/CT, and none had a history of other malignancies or had previously received chemotherapy or radiotherapy. At each of the two time points, roughly 6 milliliters of peripheral venous blood were collected into EDTA tubes. Ficoll-Paque Plus density-gradient centrifugation was used to isolate PBMCs. Immediately after collection, samples were stored at -80 degrees C until analysis. Two rounds of multiplex PCR were performed to amplify the TCR beta CDR3 region from genomic DNA. In the first round of PCR, primers specific to each TRBV and TRBJ gene were used, and the primer sequences are filed in Chinese patent CN105087789A. Universal primers were used in the second round of PCR. The Roche High Pure PCR Template Preparation Kit was used to extract genomic DNA from frozen PBMCs. Libraries were sequenced paired-end with 151 bp reads on an Illumina HiSeq 3000. The published analysis was carried out like this. CutAdapt was used to discard raw reads that did not contain the multiplex PCR primer sequences. High-quality paired reads were merged into contigs with PEAR. By alignment to reference sequences, MiXCR assigned TRB V, D and J gene segments to each contig. To remove sequencing errors, CDR3 sequences were clustered according to base quality and sequence similarity. Diversity was calculated as Shannon entropy divided by the natural log of the number of productive TCR sequences. To get clonality, Shannon entropy was divided by the natural log of the number of unique clonotypes, and that result was subtracted from one. Using the Youden index from ROC curves, the researchers picked the repertoire-metric cut-offs for progression-free survival, and all analyses were carried out in R 3.5.3. TCRdb reworked the public reads: Q25 trimming with fastp, MiXCR clone assembly, productive beta chains retained. Rows are combined by CDR3 protein, so each entry shows the most common genes and DNA. None of the V and J calls come from the authors' own analysis; TCRdb made them. Here the sample has approximately 30,000 distinct CDR3 sequences; about 30% occur a single time. 30% to 35% of the sample lies in the top ten.

The specimen comprised PBMCs, sampled before or after stereotactic body radiation therapy (not recorded which). This TCR derives from a donor of 50 years or more with non-small cell lung cancer. The V and J segments used are TRBV7-7 and TRBJ2-1, with 8 junctional bases fitting TRBD1. The base sequence is TGTGCTAGCAGTCAGGGGGCGAGCTCCTACAATGAGCAGTTCTTC. This encodes CASSQGASSYNEQFF.